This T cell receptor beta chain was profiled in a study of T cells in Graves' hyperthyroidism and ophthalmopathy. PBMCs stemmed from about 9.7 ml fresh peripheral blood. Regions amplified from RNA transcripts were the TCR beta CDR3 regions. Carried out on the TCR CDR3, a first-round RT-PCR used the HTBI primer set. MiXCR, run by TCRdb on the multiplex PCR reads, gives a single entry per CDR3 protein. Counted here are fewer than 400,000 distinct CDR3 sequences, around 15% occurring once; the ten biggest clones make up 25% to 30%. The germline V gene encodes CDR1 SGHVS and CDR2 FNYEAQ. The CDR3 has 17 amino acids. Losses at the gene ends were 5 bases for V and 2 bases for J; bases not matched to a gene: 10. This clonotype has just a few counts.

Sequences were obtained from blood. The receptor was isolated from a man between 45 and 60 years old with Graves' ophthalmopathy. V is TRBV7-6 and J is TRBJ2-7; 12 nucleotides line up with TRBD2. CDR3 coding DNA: TGTGCCAGCAGCCCAGGACTAGCGGGATCCGCCGCCTACGAGCAGTACTTC. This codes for CASSPGLAGSAAYEQYF. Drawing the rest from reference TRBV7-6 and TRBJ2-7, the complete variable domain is GAGVSQSPRYKVTKRGQDVALRCDPISGHVSLYWYRQALGQGPEFLTYFNYEAQQDKSGLPNDRFSAERPEGSISTLTIQRTEQRDSAMYRCASSPGLAGSAAYEQYFGPGTRLTVT.